This T cell receptor beta chain was profiled in a study of cytomegalovirus exposure and HLA in healthy donors. About the study: The roughly 110 validation repertoires used the same platform as the 550 to 750 first-cohort repertoires, a later analysis reported. Findings of the study overall: There were over 150 TCR beta chains listed as cytomegalovirus-associated. In vitro data verified a few CMV-associated chains as specific for CMV antigens.

A remark on this clone: The target antigen is unknown.

Profiled with immunoSEQ multiplex PCR; TCRdb holds only in-frame clones, not every one. The table lists 65,000 to 90,000 clones, around nine tenths of them singletons, with around 4% in the top ten. This clonotype was sampled from a woman between 18 and 29 years old in good health and CMV-seropositive. The sequenced material came from PBMCs.

CDR3 sequence: CASSKTDRQETQYF. The CDR3 DNA is TGTGCCAGTAGTAAAACCGATCGGCAAGAGACCCAGTACTTC. This chain links TRBV19 with TRBJ2-5; D remains unclear. Germline values: CDR1 LNHDA, CDR2 SQIVND (reference sequence). Between the trimmed V and J ends, which lost 4 bases and 2 bases, there was a span of 11 bases. The CDR3 has 14 residues.